A selection of T cell receptor beta chains follows, all from one sample in a study of cytomegalovirus exposure and HLA in healthy donors. The assay was immunoSEQ multiplex PCR, and TCRdb's table has in-frame clones only and misses some. The table has about 96,000 clones, roughly 73% seen once. Sequenced input: PBMCs. The receptors here all came from a man aged 45-60 years in good health and CMV-seropositive. CDR3s include the opening cysteine and the closing phenylalanine or tryptophan. The order of the fields is clone size, V gene, J gene, D gene, CDR3 protein, CDR3 DNA. The D gene is left open where the match is weak. Clone size is not always given. Where it is, it says once, few, many or a class for expanded clones.

size: .; V: TRBV30; J: TRBJ1-1; D: TRBD1; CDR3: CASDRATEAFF; DNA: TGTGCCTCCGACAGGGCCACTGAAGCTTTCTTT
size: .; V: TRBV4-2; J: TRBJ1-5; D: .; CDR3: CASSQEVRNSNQPQHF; DNA: TGTGCCAGCAGCCAAGAGGTCAGAAATAGCAATCAGCCCCAGCATTTT
size: .; V: TRBV5-1; J: TRBJ1-2; D: .; CDR3: CASSSGGVGNYGYPF; DNA: TGCGCCAGCAGCTCCGGGGGGGTTGGGAACTATGGCTACCCCTTC
size: few; V: TRBV30; J: TRBJ1-6; D: .; CDR3: CAWSVVGANSYNSPLHF; DNA: TGTGCCTGGAGTGTGGTAGGGGCTAACTCCTATAATTCACCCCTCCACTTT
size: .; V: TRBV4-1; J: TRBJ1-3; D: TRBD1; CDR3: CASSQDLDRVSPSSGNTIYF; DNA: TGCGCCAGCAGCCAAGATCTGGACAGGGTATCCCCCAGCTCTGGAAACACCATATATTTT
size: few; V: TRBV15; J: TRBJ1-5; D: .; CDR3: CATSRDQVQGQPQHF; DNA: TGTGCCACCAGCAGAGATCAGGTTCAGGGTCAGCCCCAGCATTTT
size: .; V: TRBV7-2; J: TRBJ1-5; D: TRBD1; CDR3: CASSLQGWQPQHF; DNA: TGTGCCAGCAGCCTACAGGGGTGGCAGCCCCAGCATTTT
size: few; V: TRBV2; J: TRBJ2-3; D: .; CDR3: CASRGGYSTSSTDTQYF; DNA: TGTGCCAGCAGGGGGGGATACTCCACTTCTTCCACAGATACGCAGTATTTT
size: few; V: TRBV5-1; J: TRBJ1-4; D: TRBD1; CDR3: CASRQGAGEKLFF; DNA: TGCGCCAGCAGACAGGGGGCTGGTGAAAAACTGTTTTTT
size: once; V: TRBV19; J: TRBJ2-7; D: .; CDR3: CASSMRARSSYEQYF; DNA: TGTGCCAGTAGTATGAGGGCAAGGAGCTCCTACGAGCAGTACTTC
size: .; V: TRBV5-1; J: TRBJ1-5; D: .; CDR3: CASSLEPGQLFSNQPQHF; DNA: TGCGCCAGCAGCCTGGAACCGGGACAACTATTTAGCAATCAGCCCCAGCATTTT
size: .; V: TRBV7-9; J: TRBJ2-3; D: TRBD2; CDR3: CASSLGIAGSDTRYF; DNA: TGTGCCAGCAGCTTGGGAATAGCGGGGTCAGATACGCGGTATTTT
size: .; V: TRBV28; J: TRBJ1-2; D: TRBD1; CDR3: CASSLLGPDRGDGYTF; DNA: TGTGCCAGCAGTTTATTAGGACCAGACAGGGGTGATGGCTACACCTTC
size: few; V: TRBV4-3; J: TRBJ2-1; D: .; CDR3: CASSQEESVSYNEQFF; DNA: TGCGCCAGCAGCCAAGAGGAGAGTGTGTCCTACAATGAGCAGTTCTTC
size: .; V: TRBV7-3; J: TRBJ1-1; D: .; CDR3: CASSPGWGLRGHTEAFF; DNA: TGTGCCAGCAGCCCCGGATGGGGTCTCAGGGGCCACACTGAAGCTTTCTTT
size: .; V: TRBV20-1; J: TRBJ1-2; D: TRBD1; CDR3: CSAQGAVGYTF; DNA: TGCAGTGCCCAGGGGGCGGTTGGCTACACCTTC
size: .; V: TRBV2; J: TRBJ1-2; D: TRBD1; CDR3: CASSGRGLGGYTF; DNA: TGTGCCAGCAGCGGCAGGGGGCTCGGGGGCTACACCTTC
size: .; V: TRBV18; J: TRBJ1-6; D: TRBD1; CDR3: CASSPRGQGIHSPLHF; DNA: TGTGCCAGCTCACCACGGGGACAGGGAATTCATTCACCCCTCCACTTT
size: .; V: TRBV7-3; J: TRBJ1-3; D: .; CDR3: CASGGGAAGNTIYF; DNA: TGTGCCAGCGGTGGGGGGGCGGCTGGAAACACCATATATTTT
size: .; V: TRBV5-6; J: TRBJ1-2; D: .; CDR3: CASSTTPRAQTGYTF; DNA: TGTGCCAGCAGCACGACACCCAGGGCCCAAACTGGCTACACCTTC
size: few; V: TRBV29-1; J: TRBJ2-7; D: .; CDR3: CSVANPGTGATEQYF; DNA: TGCAGCGTCGCGAATCCCGGGACTGGAGCGACCGAGCAGTACTTC
size: .; V: TRBV2; J: TRBJ1-5; D: TRBD1; CDR3: CASSRDRATNQPQHF; DNA: TGTGCCAGCAGTCGGGACAGGGCAACGAATCAGCCCCAGCATTTT
size: .; V: TRBV2; J: TRBJ2-7; D: TRBD1; CDR3: CASFRTGTGIDEQYF; DNA: TGTGCCAGCTTCCGAACCGGGACAGGGATCGACGAGCAGTACTTC
size: .; V: TRBV6-5; J: TRBJ2-1; D: .; CDR3: CASSRGTEQFF; DNA: TGTGCCAGCAGTCGGGGGACTGAGCAGTTCTTC
size: .; V: TRBV25-1; J: TRBJ2-7; D: .; CDR3: CASSELGEGYEQYF; DNA: TGTGCCAGCAGTGAATTAGGGGAAGGGTACGAGCAGTACTTC
size: .; V: TRBV7-9; J: TRBJ1-2; D: .; CDR3: CSSSLTGFYDGYTF; DNA: TGTTCCAGCAGCTTAACAGGGTTTTATGATGGCTACACCTTC
size: .; V: TRBV27; J: TRBJ1-5; D: .; CDR3: CASSLSGVGKQPQHF; DNA: TGTGCCAGCAGTTTATCAGGGGTTGGTAAACAGCCCCAGCATTTT
size: .; V: TRBV7-2; J: TRBJ2-3; D: .; CDR3: CASSLLGPRDTQYF; DNA: TGTGCCAGCAGCTTACTTGGGCCAAGGGATACGCAGTATTTT
size: .; V: TRBV4-2; J: TRBJ1-1; D: .; CDR3: CASSQDSGVGLNTEAFF; DNA: TGTGCCAGCAGCCAAGATTCCGGGGTCGGATTGAACACTGAAGCTTTCTTT
size: .; V: TRBV19; J: TRBJ1-5; D: .; CDR3: CASSGRGTEPQHF; DNA: TGTGCCAGTAGTGGGAGAGGTACGGAGCCCCAGCATTTT
size: .; V: TRBV7-6; J: TRBJ2-7; D: .; CDR3: CASSAGTLSSYEQYF; DNA: TGTGCCAGCAGCGCCGGGACACTGAGCTCCTACGAGCAGTACTTC
size: few; V: TRBV4-3; J: TRBJ2-7; D: .; CDR3: CASSQDRESYEQYF; DNA: TGCGCCAGCAGCCAAGATCGTGAGTCCTACGAGCAGTACTTC
size: .; V: TRBV5-1; J: TRBJ2-7; D: .; CDR3: CASSSGRGGYEQYF; DNA: TGCGCCAGCAGCTCCGGCAGGGGTGGGTACGAGCAGTACTTC